This T cell receptor beta chain was observed in a study of T-cell reconstitution after alpha-beta-depleted transplantation in children. Molecular barcoding with unique molecular identifiers was used for the TCRbeta library. From the PCR reads, TCRdb called clonotypes with MiXCR, one entry per CDR3 protein. The table records a few hundred thousand distinct CDR3 sequences, about an eighth of them present only once. The CDR3 is 16 amino acids. Germline CDR1 is LGHNA and CDR2 is YNFKEQ. Trimming cost V 1 base and J 3 bases, with 13 bases left between them. The source is a human donor who donated a stem cell graft to a child with Fanconi anemia. The V and J genes are TRBV4-2 and TRBJ1-5; D call uncertain. The sample consisted of PBMCs, taken from the stem cell graft. The CDR3 region is CASSQGSMILNQPQHF. DNA for the CDR3: TGTGCCAGCAGCCAAGGGAGCATGATACTCAATCAGCCCCAGCATTTT.